Presented here are 28 T cell receptor beta chains from one specimen sequenced in a study of T cell repertoires in cytomegalovirus infection. TCRdb re-derived calls from the reads in MiXCR, one entry per CDR3 protein. The table includes 250,000 or so distinct CDR3 sequences, approximately 15% detected once. Sequenced sample: CD8+ T cells from PBMCs. These receptors were obtained from a human donor in good health (CMV status not recorded). Some clones in this sample may be carry-over from other donors' samples.

The chain has TRBV6-2 or TRBV6-3 and TRBJ2-3; D is possibly TRBD1 (6 bases). This CDR3 has 11 residues. CDR1 and CDR2 (germline): MNHEY, SVGEGT. Between the trimmed V and J ends, which lost 8 bases and 5 bases, there was a span of 8 bases. The DNA of the CDR3 is TGTGCCAGCGTCAGGGGAGATACGCAGTATTTT. This sequence encodes CASVRGDTQYF.

This clonotype was seen a handful of times. This chain joins TRBV4-2 and TRBJ1-5, with D hard to call. The CDR3 sequence is 17 residues long. CDR1 is LGHNA and CDR2 is YNFKEQ in the germline V gene. The germline V and J ends were trimmed by 0 bases and 4 bases, with 16 bases remaining between them. The CDR3 protein is CASSQDFPPPMNQPQHF. The DNA of the CDR3 is TGTGCCAGCAGCCAAGATTTTCCCCCACCGATGAATCAGCCCCAGCATTTT.

At least ten counts were recorded for this clonotype. The chain carries TRBV7-8 and TRBJ1-1; a weak D match, TRBD1 (5 bases). The CDR3 is 14 residues long. V was trimmed by 2 bases and J by 1 base, leaving 8 bases between them. Germline V gene sequence: CDR1 SGHVS, CDR2 FQNEAQ. This CDR3 is CASSLYGGNTEAFF. The CDR3 DNA reads as TGTGCCAGCAGCTTATATGGGGGGAACACTGAAGCTTTCTTT.

This clonotype occurred many times. The rearrangement uses TRBV6-1 and TRBJ2-5, with unresolved D. Germline V gene lookup returns CDR1 MNHNS and CDR2 SASEGT. V lost 1 base, J lost 2 bases, and 8 bases lay in between. The CDR3 spans 14 residues. CDR3 nucleotide sequence: TGTGCCAGCAGTGAAGAATATTCTCAAGAGACCCAGTACTTC. This gives the protein CASSEEYSQETQYF.

The V call is TRBV6-5, the J call TRBJ2-7; TRBD1 is a possible D gene (6 bases). Germline V gene data show CDR1 as MNHEY and CDR2 as SVGAGI. This CDR3 is 14 amino acids long. V lost 6 bases and J 3 bases, leaving 15 bases between the germline ends. The CDR3 DNA sequence: TGTGCCAGCAGCTACGGGACATCTCTCTACGAGCAGTACTTC. This codes for CASSYGTSLYEQYF.

This clonotype came up a few times. The junction shows a germline mismatch at one end, possibly a read error. The V and J genes are TRBV29-1 and TRBJ2-1, with 14 bases identical to TRBD2. This CDR3 is built from 16 residues. Per the germline V gene, CDR1 is SQVTM and CDR2 is ANQGSEA. CDR3 sequence (DNA): TGCAGCGTGGAAGGACTAGCGGGGGGTACCTACAATGAGCAGTTCTTC. Protein product: CSVEGLAGGTYNEQFF.

This clonotype was seen a handful of times. The chain employs TRBV28 and TRBJ1-5, with D tentatively TRBD1 (5 bases). The germline CDR1 and CDR2 sequences are MDHEN and SYDVKM. Trimming removed 1 base from V and 2 bases from J, with 9 bases in between. The CDR3 is 15 residues long. CDR3 nucleotides: TGTGCCAGCAGTTTATCAGGGTACGGCAATCAGCCCCAGCATTTT. Encoded protein: CASSLSGYGNQPQHF.

The chain joins TRBV27 to TRBJ2-7, with 8 bases matching TRBD1. V lost 5 bases and J lost 3; bases outside the gene matches: 9. The CDR3 loop spans 15 amino acids. Per the germline V gene, CDR1 is MNHEY and CDR2 is SMNVEV (reference sequence). The DNA of the CDR3 is TGTGCCAGCAGTACATCGACAGGGGCCTACTACGAGCAGTACTTC. This encodes CASSTSTGAYYEQYF.

This clonotype has a handful of counts. The genes are TRBV9 and TRBJ2-7, with 9 bases matching TRBD1. V shed 3 bases and J 5 bases; nucleotides not matched to a gene: 12. In germline, CDR1 is SGDLS, CDR2 YYNGEE. The CDR3 consists of 16 residues. The CDR3 protein is CASSATGGAWGHEQYF. Written as DNA, the CDR3 is TGTGCCAGCAGCGCCACAGGGGGCGCCTGGGGTCACGAGCAGTACTTC.

This clonotype has a count of ten or more. The V and J genes are TRBV6-2 or TRBV6-3 and TRBJ2-1, with TRBD2 as a possible D gene (5 bases). Germline V gene sequence: CDR1 MNHEY, CDR2 SVGEGT. The CDR3 extends over 14 amino acids. V lost 5 bases and J 9 bases, leaving 17 bases between the germline ends. CDR3 in amino acids: CASSQSSPEGEQFF. The CDR3 DNA follows: TGTGCCAGCAGTCAATCTTCTCCAGAGGGTGAGCAGTTCTTC.

This clonotype has just a few counts. The gene calls are TRBV27 and TRBJ1-1; 7 nucleotides align to TRBD1. The V and J ends lost 6 bases and 7 bases, in that order; junction bases with no gene match: 11. The V gene's germline CDR1 is MNHEY and CDR2 SMNVEV (reference sequence). The CDR3 is 14 amino acids. The CDR3 sequence is CASSRLDRDSEAFF. CDR3 bases: TGTGCCAGCAGCCGCCTGGACCGGGACAGTGAAGCTTTCTTT.

This clonotype appeared many times. CDR3 in DNA: TGTGCCAGCGGCCGCGACATAGCGGGGAGGCTCTACGAGCAGTACTTC. Protein: CASGRDIAGRLYEQYF. The genes are TRBV6-5 and TRBJ2-7; 8 bases agree with TRBD2. Germline V lookup: CDR1 MNHEY, CDR2 SVGAGI. The CDR3 runs 16 residues. J lost 3 bases, V lost 8 bases, and 15 bases had no gene match.

The rearrangement joins TRBV6-2 or TRBV6-3 to TRBJ2-7, with TRBD1 matching 7 bases. Trimming removed 5 bases from V and 0 bases from J; junction bases left unmatched: 7. CDR3 length: 15 residues. Germline V lookup: CDR1 MNHEY, CDR2 SVGEGT. The CDR3 DNA reads as TGTGCCAGCAGTATTACAGGGGTCGGCTCCTACGAGCAGTACTTC. This codes for CASSITGVGSYEQYF.

V is TRBV2 and J is TRBJ2-6, with 13 bases that match TRBD2. Germline V gene data show CDR1 as SNHLY and CDR2 as FYNNEI. Germline trimming cut 7 bases from V and 3 bases from J; bases unmatched to any gene: 3. This CDR3 spans 16 amino acids. The CDR3 loop is CASIGTSGDGANVLTF. The CDR3 DNA follows: TGTGCCAGCATCGGGACTAGCGGGGATGGGGCCAACGTCCTGACTTTC. Using reference TRBV2 and TRBJ2-6 for the parts outside the CDR3, the full variable domain is EPEVTQTPSHQVTQMGQEVILRCVPISNHLYFYWYRQILGQKVEFLVSFYNNEISEKSEIFDDQFSVERPDGSNFTLKIRSTKLEDSAMYFCASIGTSGDGANVLTFGAGSRLTVL.

This clonotype was seen ten or more times. The rearrangement uses TRBV28 and TRBJ1-5; TRBD1 matches at 7 bases. This CDR3 region has 13 residues. The germline V gene has CDR1 MDHEN and CDR2 SYDVKM. J gave up 5 bases and V 5 bases, and 3 bases lay outside the gene matches. CDR3 sequence: CASSRDSDQPQHF. For the CDR3, the DNA is TGTGCCAGCAGTCGGGACAGCGATCAGCCCCAGCATTTT.

Only a few counts were recorded for this clonotype. The CDR3 DNA follows: TGTGCCAGCAGCTTCGTCTTCGGGACAGGTCGCGAGCAGTACTTC. As protein: CASSFVFGTGREQYF. V is TRBV7-2 and J is TRBJ2-7, with 8 bases matching TRBD1. CDR3 length: 15 residues. After removal of 3 bases from V and 6 bases from J, the junction contained 10 bases not matched to a gene. The V gene's germline CDR1 is SGHTA and CDR2 FQGNSA.

The rearrangement uses TRBV29-1 and TRBJ2-1, with 11 bases identical to TRBD1. CDR3 length: 15 residues. Germline CDR1 SQVTM, CDR2 ANQGSEA. Trimming at V came to 5 bases and at J to 3 bases, leaving 6 bases not matched to a gene. The CDR3, as DNA: TGCAGCGTTCTCGGGACAGGGGGTAACTACAATGAGCAGTTCTTC. The encoded protein is CSVLGTGGNYNEQFF.

This sequence joins TRBV27 and TRBJ2-3, with a weak D call TRBD1 (5 bases). The V end lost 4 bases, the J end lost 4 bases, and 12 bases lay between the germline ends. Germline V gives CDR1 MNHEY, CDR2 SMNVEV (reference sequence). The CDR3 length is 14 residues. CDR3 DNA sequence: TGTGCCAGCAGTTGGGCCAGGGTTTCAGATACGCAGTATTTT. Amino acids: CASSWARVSDTQYF.

A few counts support this clonotype. This sequence joins TRBV20-1 and TRBJ1-1; D is possibly TRBD1 (5 bases). V was cut by 6 bases and J by 6 bases, with 17 bases left in between. This CDR3 has 13 residues. Germline V gene lookup returns CDR1 DFQATT and CDR2 SNEGSKA (reference sequence). Written as DNA, the CDR3 is TGCAGTGCCGCAGGATCGGGGACCGCTGAAGCTTTCTTT. Amino acids: CSAAGSGTAEAFF.

V is TRBV20-1 and J is TRBJ2-1, with 7 nucleotides matching TRBD2. Germline trimming cut 4 bases from V and 0 bases from J; bases unmatched to any gene: 6. Germline CDR1 is DFQATT and CDR2 is SNEGSKA (reference sequence). This CDR3 has 15 residues. CDR3: CSATSGEISYNEQFF. In DNA, the CDR3 is TGCAGTGCTACCAGCGGGGAGATCTCCTACAATGAGCAGTTCTTC.

V and J are TRBV10-2 and TRBJ1-5; 8 nucleotides agree with TRBD1. Germline lookup yields CDR1 WSHSY and CDR2 SAAADI. CDR3 length: 15 amino acids. V was clipped by 8 bases and J by 7 bases; unmatched bases: 13. This CDR3 is CASQRDRGRQQPQHF. In DNA form, the CDR3 reads TGCGCCAGCCAACGCGACAGGGGAAGGCAACAGCCCCAGCATTTT.

This clonotype was observed a handful of times. The chain recombines TRBV4-1 with TRBJ2-1; a possible D gene is TRBD1 (6 bases). Trimming removed 1 base at V and 5 bases at J, with 12 bases between. The CDR3 is made up of 15 amino acids. The germline V gene has CDR1 MGHRA and CDR2 YSYEKL. The CDR3 loop is CASSQVSGVDNEQFF. For the CDR3, the DNA is TGCGCCAGCAGCCAAGTTTCAGGGGTAGACAATGAGCAGTTCTTC.

This clonotype was seen a handful of times. The V and J genes are TRBV2 and TRBJ1-1; no definite D call. CDR1 SNHLY and CDR2 FYNNEI come from the germline V gene. This CDR3 has 14 amino acids. The ends were cut back, 1 base at V and 0 bases at J, with 6 bases in the middle. Here the CDR3 DNA reads TGTGCCAGCAGTGAAGGAACGGTGAACACTGAAGCTTTCTTT. This translates into CASSEGTVNTEAFF. The full variable domain, in which reference TRBV2 and TRBJ1-1 provide the parts outside the CDR3, is EPEVTQTPSHQVTQMGQEVILRCVPISNHLYFYWYRQILGQKVEFLVSFYNNEISEKSEIFDDQFSVERPDGSNFTLKIRSTKLEDSAMYFCASSEGTVNTEAFFGQGTRLTVV.

This chain joins TRBV7-6 and TRBJ2-1, with 9 bases identical to TRBD2. There are 16 residues in the CDR3. V shed 1 base, J shed 8 bases, and the junction held 9 bases outside the gene matches. CDR1 and CDR2 (germline): SGHVS, FNYEAQ. The CDR3 DNA reads as TGTGCCAGCAGCTTAGGACTAGCGGATTACTCGGATGAGCAGTTCTTC. It yields the protein CASSLGLADYSDEQFF.

CDR3 loop: CATSRDRARAGELFF. The CDR3 coding sequence is TGTGCCACCAGCAGAGATAGGGCGCGTGCCGGGGAGCTGTTTTTT. The J gene is TRBJ2-2, the V gene TRBV15; D not resolved. The germline V gene has CDR1 LNHNV and CDR2 YYDKDF (reference sequence). This CDR3 region has 15 residues. V dropped 0 bases and J dropped 6 bases, with 11 bases sitting between them.

The table lists this clonotype with a few counts. This chain connects TRBV7-9 to TRBJ2-3; D not certain. The CDR3 is 14 residues long. The ends were cut back, 4 bases at V and 0 bases at J, with 8 bases in the middle. Per the germline V gene, CDR1 is SEHNR and CDR2 is FQNEAQ (reference sequence). CDR3 residues: CASSSSGSTDTQYF. The CDR3 DNA is TGTGCCAGCAGCTCCTCTGGGAGCACAGATACGCAGTATTTT.

The rearrangement uses TRBV29-1 and TRBJ2-7; possible D gene TRBD2, 5 bases. From germline, CDR1 is SQVTM and CDR2 ANQGSEA. This CDR3 spans 12 amino acids. Trimming took 0 bases from V and 2 from J, leaving 5 bases between them. CDR3 protein: CSVEDGTYEQYF. The CDR3 coding sequence is TGCAGCGTTGAAGACGGGACCTACGAGCAGTACTTC.

This clonotype was seen just once. A read error may produce the germline difference seen at one junction end. V and J are TRBV5-6 and TRBJ1-3; D is unclear. Germline V gives CDR1 SGHDT, CDR2 YYEEEE. The CDR3 is made up of 13 amino acids. Written as DNA, the CDR3 is TGTGCCAGCAGCTGGGTGGGAAATAACACCATAGATTTT. Residues: CASSWVGNNTIDF.